This TCR beta chain was identified in a study of CD8 T cells in ankylosing spondylitis. Overall study findings and caveats: Disease-linked clones bore a CD8+ phenotype, appearing relatively rarely in peripheral blood.

TCRdb analysed the 5' RACE reads with MiXCR anew, one entry per CDR3 protein. The table has about 220,000 distinct CDR3 sequences, about 26% seen once. With respect to this clonotype: Its antigen is as yet unknown.

The germline gives CDR1 ENHRY, CDR2 SYGVKD. This CDR3 is built from 14 residues. V shed 7 bases, J shed 4 bases, and the junction held 5 bases outside the gene matches. The material sequenced was blood, either unsorted or a sorted T cell fraction (not recorded which). The rearrangement uses TRBV10-3 and TRBJ2-2; 8 positions match TRBD2. The TCR originated in a male donor with ankylosing spondylitis or in good health (not recorded which). The CDR3 DNA reads TGTGCCATCACCGCGGGAGGCCGCACCGGGGAGCTGTTTTTT. This translates into CAITAGGRTGELFF.